The 29 T cell receptor beta chains below come from one sample, sequenced in a study of cytomegalovirus exposure and HLA in healthy donors. PCR was performed using 60 Vbeta and 13 Jbeta primers. The table came from immunoSEQ multiplex PCR; TCRdb's copy has only in-frame clones and leaves some out. The sample holds over 150,000 clones, 82% seen once. Sample: PBMCs. These receptors all stem from a girl aged 10 to 17 in good health and CMV-seropositive.

This rearrangement joins TRBV28 to TRBJ2-1; D might be TRBD2 (6 bases). V lost 8 bases, J lost 1 base, and 15 bases lay in between. Germline assignment: CDR1 MDHEN and CDR2 SYDVKM. This CDR3 comprises 15 residues. The CDR3 bases are TGTGCCAGCTCTGGGGAGGCTTTATCCTACAATGAGCAGTTCTTC. Amino acid sequence: CASSGEALSYNEQFF.

The chain is built from TRBV5-5 and TRBJ1-1, with D hard to call. The germline CDR1 and CDR2 sequences are SGHKS and YYEKEE (reference sequence). Between the trimmed V and J ends, which lost 0 bases and 11 bases, there was a span of 14 bases. The CDR3 contains 13 residues. The CDR3 region has the DNA TGTGCCAGCAGCTTGGGAGGCCTACTGCGGGCTTTCTTT. Protein: CASSLGGLLRAFF.

The V call is TRBV4-3, the J call TRBJ2-1; tentative D call: TRBD2 (5 bases). CDR1 LGHNA and CDR2 YSLEER come from the germline V gene. This CDR3 spans 14 amino acids. Trimming pared 0 bases from V and 8 bases from J, leaving 11 bases between. The DNA of the CDR3 is TGCGCCAGCAGCCAAGATAGGGCTAGCCATGAGCAGTTCTTC. Translating gives CASSQDRASHEQFF.

The J gene is TRBJ1-2, the V gene TRBV5-1, with 10 bases identical to TRBD1. V shed 1 base, J shed 7 bases, and the junction held 10 bases outside the gene matches. CDR3 length: 16 amino acids. Germline V CDR1 and CDR2: SGHRS, YFSETQ. The CDR3 DNA is TGCGCCAGCAGCTTGACATCTTCGGGGACAGGGGCTGGCTACACCTTC. Translating gives CASSLTSSGTGAGYTF. Supplemented by reference TRBV5-1 and TRBJ1-2, the full variable domain reads KAGVTQTPRYLIKTRGQQVTLSCSPISGHRSVSWYQQTPGQGLQFLFEYFSETQRNKGNFPGRFSGRQFSNSRSEMNVSTLELGDSALYLCASSLTSSGTGAGYTFGSGTRLTVV.

This chain uses TRBV28 with TRBJ2-3, with TRBD1 identical over 9 bases. The CDR3 is 15 amino acids. V lost 7 bases, J lost 3 bases, and 8 bases stayed unmatched. The germline V gene encodes CDR1 MDHEN and CDR2 SYDVKM. The CDR3 loop is CASMRTGGRTDTQYF. DNA for the CDR3: TGTGCCAGCATGCGAACAGGGGGCAGGACAGATACGCAGTATTTT.

This clone was recorded a few times. The chain uses TRBV2 and TRBJ2-2, with D unresolved. Trimming shortened V by 3 bases and J by 5 bases, and 10 bases separated the two germline ends. This CDR3 has 14 amino acids. Germline CDR1 is SNHLY and CDR2 is FYNNEI. The CDR3 DNA reads TGTGCCAGCAGTGACGAACTCGGGACCGGGGAGCTGTTTTTT. It encodes CASSDELGTGELFF.

Written as DNA, the CDR3 is TGCGCCAGCAGCCCCACCATACAGGGGGCGCTCAACAATGAGCAGTTCTTC. The encoded protein is CASSPTIQGALNNEQFF. The rearrangement links TRBV4-3 to TRBJ2-1; 9 bases fit TRBD1. CDR1 is LGHNA and CDR2 is YSLEER in the germline V gene. The CDR3 extends over 17 amino acids. After removal of 4 bases from V and 5 bases from J, the junction contained 12 bases not matched to a gene.

V is TRBV5-6 and J is TRBJ2-1, with 10 bases that match TRBD2. CDR3 length: 16 residues. In germline, CDR1 is SGHDT, CDR2 YYEEEE. V lost 0 bases and J lost 4; bases outside the gene matches: 4. For the CDR3, the DNA is TGTGCCAGCAGCTTGGCGCTAGCGGGAGTTTACAATGAGCAGTTCTTC. As protein: CASSLALAGVYNEQFF.

With respect to this clone: The junction differs from germline at one of its ends, possibly a read error. The J gene is TRBJ1-1, the V gene TRBV4-3; D remains unclear. Germline V gene data show CDR1 as LGHNA and CDR2 as YSLEER. The CDR3 runs to 16 residues. The CDR3 loop is CAISQDLRRRNTEAFF. CDR3 sequence (DNA): TGCGCCATCAGCCAAGATTTAAGACGGAGAAACACTGAAGCTTTCTTT.

The chain uses TRBV7-9 and TRBJ2-7, with 7 nucleotides matching TRBD1. This CDR3 region has 13 residues. Trimming removed 6 bases from V and 3 bases from J; junction bases left unmatched: 5. Germline lookup yields CDR1 SEHNR and CDR2 FQNEAQ (reference sequence). This CDR3 reads CASSMGQFYEQYF. In DNA, the CDR3 is TGTGCCAGCAGTATGGGACAGTTCTACGAGCAGTACTTC.

The V call is TRBV2, the J call TRBJ2-3; D gene ambiguous. Trimming removed 6 bases at V and 6 bases at J, with 13 bases between. CDR1 SNHLY and CDR2 FYNNEI come from the germline V gene. This CDR3 is 13 amino acids long. The CDR3: CASRSPPVDTQYF. In DNA form, the CDR3 reads TGTGCCAGCAGGAGCCCCCCGGTGGATACGCAGTATTTT.

CDR3 in DNA: TGTGCCAGCAGCCCACAGGGGGCTGAGCAGCCCCAGCATTTT. Translating it yields CASSPQGAEQPQHF. This chain connects TRBV7-9 to TRBJ1-5; 9 bases line up with TRBD1. This CDR3 has 14 amino acids. Germline V gene data show CDR1 as SEHNR and CDR2 as FQNEAQ (reference sequence). V trimming: 5 bases; J trimming: 7 bases; junction bases outside the gene matches: 6.

This chain joins TRBV2 and TRBJ2-2; the match to TRBD2 covers 7 bases. The germline gives CDR1 SNHLY, CDR2 FYNNEI. CDR3 length: 13 residues. V lost 9 bases, J lost 2 bases, and 3 bases stayed unmatched. CDR3 sequence reads: CAREGLNTGELFF. CDR3 nucleotides: TGTGCCAGGGAGGGACTAAACACCGGGGAGCTGTTTTTT.

This chain joins TRBV18 and TRBJ1-1; tentative D call: TRBD1 (5 bases). The CDR3 covers 13 residues. From germline, CDR1 is KGHSH and CDR2 LQKENI. The V end lost 7 bases, the J end lost 1 base, and 10 bases lay between the germline ends. The CDR3, as DNA: TGTGCCAGCTTAGGGGCCTGGAACACTGAAGCTTTCTTT. Amino acids: CASLGAWNTEAFF.

The CDR3 protein is CASSRGRGREQPQHF. The CDR3 DNA follows: TGCGCCAGCAGCCGAGGACGGGGGAGGGAGCAGCCCCAGCATTTT. This chain joins TRBV4-3 and TRBJ1-5, with a tentative D call TRBD1 (5 bases). The length of the CDR3 is 15 residues. The V end lost 4 bases, the J end lost 7 bases, and 17 bases lay between the germline ends. CDR1 LGHNA and CDR2 YSLEER come from the germline V gene.

The chain combines TRBV18 with TRBJ2-6; 9 nucleotides line up with TRBD2. CDR3 length: 18 amino acids. The V and J ends lost 3 bases and 1 base, in that order; junction bases with no gene match: 7. The germline CDR1 and CDR2 sequences are KGHSH and LQKENI. CDR3 nucleotides: TGTGCCAGCTCACCTCAAGCGGGGGGCTATTCTGGGGCCAACGTCCTGACTTTC. This encodes CASSPQAGGYSGANVLTF.

The chain recombines TRBV28 with TRBJ2-6; TRBD1 might be the D (5 bases). The CDR3 is made up of 16 amino acids. V dropped 4 bases and J dropped 2 bases, with 12 bases sitting between them. CDR1 and CDR2 from the germline V gene are MDHEN and SYDVKM. CDR3 loop: CASSYDPGTGANVLTF. Written as DNA, the CDR3 is TGTGCCAGCAGTTATGATCCAGGGACTGGGGCCAACGTCCTGACTTTC.

The chain links TRBV5-3 to TRBJ2-7; 10 positions match TRBD2. Being an ORF, TRBV5-3 has a function that is uncertain. CDR3 length equals 15 residues. V was pared by 0 bases and J by 6 bases, with 6 bases of the junction left unmatched. CDR3 loop: CARSLGLAGVSEQYF. The CDR3 DNA is TGTGCCAGAAGCTTGGGGCTAGCGGGAGTATCCGAGCAGTACTTC.

The genes are TRBV28 and TRBJ2-5; 8 bases line up with TRBD1. The J call may be faulty, since TRBJ2-7 better matches the DNA end. Per the germline V gene, CDR1 is MDHEN and CDR2 is SYDVKM. This CDR3 has 15 amino acids. CDR3 coding DNA: TGTGCCAGCAGTTTAAGTAGGACAGGGACCTACGAGCAGTACTTC. Protein: CASSLSRTGTYEQYF.

J is TRBJ2-6 and V is TRBV2, with TRBD2 as a possible D gene (6 bases). The CDR3 has 17 residues. Germline V gives CDR1 SNHLY, CDR2 FYNNEI. Trimming took off 1 base at V and 2 bases at J, with 12 bases between the two ends. The CDR3 region is CASSEDDWRAGANVLTF. CDR3 coding DNA: TGTGCCAGCAGTGAAGACGATTGGAGGGCTGGGGCCAACGTCCTGACTTTC.

Regarding this clone: At one of its ends the junction is not consistent with the germline gene, which may arise from a read error. The chain employs TRBV6-1 and TRBJ2-5; weak D call: TRBD1 (6 bases). This CDR3 spans 15 amino acids. The germline V gene has CDR1 MNHNS and CDR2 SASEGT. CDR3 DNA: TGTGCCAGCAGGGGAAACCTACAGGGACAAGAGGCCCAGTACTTC. As protein: CASRGNLQGQEAQYF.

CDR3 bases: TGTGCCAGCTCACCATCAGGGCGTTCGCTTAAATTCACAGATACGCAGTATTTT. Translated: CASSPSGRSLKFTDTQYF. The J gene is TRBJ2-3, the V gene TRBV18, with D possibly being TRBD1 (5 bases). CDR1 and CDR2 from the germline V gene are KGHSH and LQKENI. This CDR3 is 18 amino acids long. The V gene lost 2 bases and the J gene lost 2 bases, with 20 bases spanning the gap.

This clone came up once. The V call is TRBV7-8, the J call TRBJ2-4; 7 bases align to TRBD1. Germline loops: CDR1 SGHVS, CDR2 FQNEAQ. The ends lost 2 bases at V and 5 bases at J; junction bases unmatched: 3. CDR3 length equals 14 residues. CDR3 residues: CASSLNGQENIQYF. CDR3 bases: TGTGCCAGCAGCTTAAATGGACAGGAAAACATTCAGTACTTC.

The chain is built from TRBV7-9 and TRBJ2-1, with a weak D call TRBD2 (6 bases). CDR3 size: 15 residues. Germline V gene lookup returns CDR1 SEHNR and CDR2 FQNEAQ (reference sequence). The V gene lost 2 bases and the J gene lost 5 bases, with 13 bases spanning the gap. The CDR3 here is CASSLPSGRHNEQFF. The CDR3 DNA reads as TGTGCCAGCAGCTTACCGAGCGGGCGGCACAATGAGCAGTTCTTC.

This clone came up once. This chain connects TRBV2 to TRBJ2-7, with 8 nucleotides matching TRBD1. This CDR3 comprises 16 residues. CDR1 is SNHLY and CDR2 is FYNNEI in the germline V gene. Trimming removed 4 bases from V and 6 bases from J; junction bases left unmatched: 14. The CDR3 DNA sequence: TGTGCCAGCAGTGGAGAACCCGGGACAGGTTTTGTCGAGCAGTACTTC. Translating gives CASSGEPGTGFVEQYF.

This CDR3 is CASSPGTGANLGGDYGYTF. The CDR3 nucleotides are TGCGCCAGCAGTCCGGGGACAGGGGCTAACCTCGGGGGAGACTATGGCTACACCTTC. The rearrangement uses TRBV10-2 and TRBJ1-2; 10 bases map to TRBD1. V gave up 5 bases and J gave up 3 bases; unmatched junction bases: 18. The CDR3 covers 19 residues. Germline assignment: CDR1 WSHSY and CDR2 SAAADI.

V is TRBV7-9 and J is TRBJ2-1; 7 bases fit TRBD2. The CDR3 extends over 14 amino acids. The germline V gene encodes CDR1 SEHNR and CDR2 FQNEAQ (reference sequence). Trimming at V came to 3 bases and at J to 6 bases, leaving 5 bases not matched to a gene. CDR3 loop: CASSFSGTINEQFF. The CDR3 nucleotides are TGTGCCAGCAGCTTCTCCGGGACTATCAATGAGCAGTTCTTC.

This chain joins TRBV27 and TRBJ1-1, with D possibly matching TRBD1 (5 bases). Germline V gives CDR1 MNHEY, CDR2 SMNVEV (reference sequence). This CDR3 has 14 residues. Trimming cost V 6 bases and J 5 bases, with 16 bases left between them. The CDR3 is CASSLGAGGTEAFF. As DNA, the CDR3 is TGTGCCAGCAGCCTGGGAGCGGGGGGGACTGAAGCTTTCTTT.

The chain couples TRBV28 to TRBJ2-3; TRBD2 agrees at 7 bases. Germline V gene data show CDR1 as MDHEN and CDR2 as SYDVKM. The CDR3 contains 12 residues. J lost 8 bases, V lost 6 bases, and 5 bases had no gene match. The CDR3 DNA follows: TGTGCCAGCAGCTCACAGCGGGGTACGCAGTATTTT. Its translation is CASSSQRGTQYF.